A selection of T cell receptor beta chains follows, all from one sample in a study of CD8 T cells in Susac syndrome. Using its own MiXCR run on the immunoSEQ multiplex PCR reads, TCRdb lists one record per CDR3 protein. The sample shows 150,000 to 200,000 distinct CDR3 sequences, roughly 94% of them seen only once. The specimen sequenced was CD4+ T cells from PBMCs. Receptors were obtained from a human donor with multiple sclerosis. The CDR3 runs from the conserved cysteine through the conserved F or W. Fields, in order: V gene, J gene, clone size, D gene, CDR3 DNA, CDR3 protein. The D gene is left open where the match is weak. Where a row states a size, it is once, few, many or the class of an expanded clone; other rows omit it.

V gene: TRBV25-1; J gene: TRBJ2-5; clone size: .; D gene: TRBD2; CDR3 DNA: TGTGCCAGCAGTGACCAGCGGGAACCATCCAAGGGGGAGACCCAGTACTTC; CDR3 protein: CASSDQREPSKGETQYF
V gene: TRBV5-4; J gene: TRBJ1-2; clone size: .; D gene: .; CDR3 DNA: TGTGCCAGCAGCTTGGCCGGGGTAAGGGCTGGCTACACCTTC; CDR3 protein: CASSLAGVRAGYTF
V gene: TRBV30; J gene: TRBJ2-2; clone size: .; D gene: .; CDR3 DNA: TGTGCCTGGAGTGTTACTCCGAACACCGGGGAGCTGTTTTTT; CDR3 protein: CAWSVTPNTGELFF
V gene: TRBV4-1; J gene: TRBJ1-5; clone size: .; D gene: TRBD1; CDR3 DNA: TGCGCCAGCAGCCTCTCAGGGGGCCCAGTTTATAGCAATCAGCCCCAGCATTTT; CDR3 protein: CASSLSGGPVYSNQPQHF
V gene: TRBV7-6; J gene: TRBJ1-1; clone size: .; D gene: .; CDR3 DNA: TGTGCCAGCAGCTCTCATCGGTTCCGGAACACTGAAGCTTTCTTT; CDR3 protein: CASSSHRFRNTEAFF
V gene: TRBV20-1; J gene: TRBJ1-2; clone size: .; D gene: .; CDR3 DNA: TGCAGTGCTCCAGGGTGGTATGGCTACACCTTC; CDR3 protein: CSAPGWYGYTF
V gene: TRBV20-1; J gene: TRBJ2-7; clone size: .; D gene: TRBD2; CDR3 DNA: TGCAGTGCTAGCTTCGGCGGGAGTTACGAGCAGTACTTC; CDR3 protein: CSASFGGSYEQYF
V gene: TRBV20-1; J gene: TRBJ2-1; clone size: .; D gene: TRBD2; CDR3 DNA: TGCAGTGCCCTCGGAGCGGGAGGCAATGAGCAGTTCTTC; CDR3 protein: CSALGAGGNEQFF
V gene: TRBV2; J gene: TRBJ2-6; clone size: .; D gene: .; CDR3 DNA: TGTGCCAGCAGTGAGACGGCACCCAGATCTGGGGCCAACGTCCTGACTTTC; CDR3 protein: CASSETAPRSGANVLTF
V gene: TRBV30; J gene: TRBJ1-2; clone size: .; D gene: .; CDR3 DNA: TGTGCCTGGAGTTCCAGGGCTTCGGGTGGCTACACCTTC; CDR3 protein: CAWSSRASGGYTF
V gene: TRBV7-9; J gene: TRBJ2-4; clone size: .; D gene: .; CDR3 DNA: TGTGCCAGCAGCTCCATGGACTGGGCCAAAAACATTCAGTACTTC; CDR3 protein: CASSSMDWAKNIQYF
V gene: TRBV12-3/TRBV12-4; J gene: TRBJ2-1; clone size: .; D gene: TRBD1; CDR3 DNA: TGTGCCAGCAGTTCGGGACAGGTGGGGAGGAATGAGCAGTTCTTC; CDR3 protein: CASSSGQVGRNEQFF
V gene: TRBV4-1; J gene: TRBJ1-3; clone size: .; D gene: .; CDR3 DNA: TGCGCCAGCAGCCAAGAGGGGAGGAACAGGGACGTAAGAAACACCATATATTTT; CDR3 protein: CASSQEGRNRDVRNTIYF
V gene: TRBV3-1; J gene: TRBJ1-4; clone size: .; D gene: .; CDR3 DNA: TGTGCCAGCAGCCGCCGACTGTCGAATGAAAAACTGTTTTTT; CDR3 protein: CASSRRLSNEKLFF
V gene: TRBV5-1; J gene: TRBJ2-7; clone size: .; D gene: .; CDR3 DNA: TGCGCCAGCAGCCCCCGGCGCGGCGGGAACGCCTACGAGCAGTACTTC; CDR3 protein: CASSPRRGGNAYEQYF
V gene: TRBV29-1; J gene: TRBJ1-3; clone size: .; D gene: .; CDR3 DNA: TGCAGCGCCGGGACGGTCCAGGGGAACACCATATATTTT; CDR3 protein: CSAGTVQGNTIYF
V gene: TRBV11-2; J gene: TRBJ2-2; clone size: .; D gene: .; CDR3 DNA: TGTGCCAGCAGACTGAGACCCGGGGAGCTGTTTTTT; CDR3 protein: CASRLRPGELFF
V gene: TRBV7-2; J gene: TRBJ1-1; clone size: .; D gene: .; CDR3 DNA: TGTGCCAGCAGCTTAGAACCCCAGAGGCAAGCTTTCTTT; CDR3 protein: CASSLEPQRQAFF
V gene: TRBV30; J gene: TRBJ2-1; clone size: .; D gene: TRBD2; CDR3 DNA: TGTGCCTGGAGTCTATCTAGCGGAGACAATGAGCAGTTCTTC; CDR3 protein: CAWSLSSGDNEQFF
V gene: TRBV29-1; J gene: TRBJ2-1; clone size: once; D gene: .; CDR3 DNA: TGCAGCGTTGAGAACATTTTGACCTACAATGAGCAGTTCTTC; CDR3 protein: CSVENILTYNEQFF
V gene: TRBV5-1; J gene: TRBJ2-7; clone size: few; D gene: TRBD1; CDR3 DNA: TGCGCCAGCAGCTCTTCACAGGGGATCGGCGAGCAGTACTTC; CDR3 protein: CASSSSQGIGEQYF
V gene: TRBV7-3; J gene: TRBJ1-1; clone size: .; D gene: .; CDR3 DNA: TGTGCCAGCAGCTTATCGGACAGAGAGAACACTGAAGCTTTCTTT; CDR3 protein: CASSLSDRENTEAFF
V gene: TRBV28; J gene: TRBJ2-7; clone size: once; D gene: TRBD1; CDR3 DNA: TGTGCCAGCAGTTTTCCCGGGACAGGGTCCCACGAGCAGTACTTC; CDR3 protein: CASSFPGTGSHEQYF
V gene: TRBV18; J gene: TRBJ1-1; clone size: .; D gene: TRBD1; CDR3 DNA: TGTGCCAGCTCACTCGACAGGGGGCGGAACACTGAAGCTTTCTTT; CDR3 protein: CASSLDRGRNTEAFF
V gene: TRBV15; J gene: TRBJ2-6; clone size: once; D gene: .; CDR3 DNA: TGTGCCACCAGGGGGGGGGCCAACGTCCTGACTTTC; CDR3 protein: CATRGGANVLTF
V gene: TRBV19; J gene: TRBJ1-4; clone size: .; D gene: .; CDR3 DNA: TGTGCCAGTAGTATTCCCGGACGGTCCGGCGAAAAACTGTTTTTT; CDR3 protein: CASSIPGRSGEKLFF
V gene: TRBV2; J gene: TRBJ2-1; clone size: .; D gene: .; CDR3 DNA: TGTGCCAGCAGTCGTACCAACAATGAGCAGTTCTTC; CDR3 protein: CASSRTNNEQFF
V gene: TRBV3-1; J gene: TRBJ2-7; clone size: .; D gene: .; CDR3 DNA: TGTGCCAGCAGCCCCCGTGCCATAGAGCCCTACGAGCAGTACTTC; CDR3 protein: CASSPRAIEPYEQYF
V gene: TRBV7-6; J gene: TRBJ1-2; clone size: .; D gene: .; CDR3 DNA: TGTGCCAGCAGCCCAGGGACGGTAGCTAACTATGGCTACACCTTC; CDR3 protein: CASSPGTVANYGYTF
V gene: TRBV29-1; J gene: TRBJ1-1; clone size: .; D gene: .; CDR3 DNA: TGCAGCGTGCTAAGAGAGTTTATGAACACTGAAGCTTTCTTT; CDR3 protein: CSVLREFMNTEAFF
V gene: TRBV18; J gene: TRBJ1-1; clone size: .; D gene: .; CDR3 DNA: TGTGCCAGCTTACGGGCGATAATGAACACTGAAGCTTTCTTT; CDR3 protein: CASLRAIMNTEAFF
V gene: TRBV7-2; J gene: TRBJ1-5; clone size: .; D gene: TRBD1; CDR3 DNA: TGTGCCAGCAGCCCCACAGGGGAGGGTTATCAGCCCCAGCATTTT; CDR3 protein: CASSPTGEGYQPQHF
V gene: TRBV5-1; J gene: TRBJ2-5; clone size: .; D gene: .; CDR3 DNA: TGCGCCAGCAGCATGATTCCGGGAGAGACCCAGTACTTC; CDR3 protein: CASSMIPGETQYF
V gene: TRBV3-1; J gene: TRBJ2-1; clone size: .; D gene: .; CDR3 DNA: TGTGCCAGCAGCCGTGGCGGGGACTTACGGGATGAGCAGTTCTTC; CDR3 protein: CASSRGGDLRDEQFF
V gene: TRBV30; J gene: TRBJ1-2; clone size: .; D gene: .; CDR3 DNA: TGTGCCTGGACCTCAGGGCCCTTGGGGCTACACACCTTC; CDR3 protein: CAWTSGPLGLHTF
V gene: TRBV18; J gene: TRBJ1-5; clone size: .; D gene: .; CDR3 DNA: TGTGCCAGCTCACCTAACCCTCAGCCCAATCAGCCCCAGCATTTT; CDR3 protein: CASSPNPQPNQPQHF
V gene: TRBV5-1; J gene: TRBJ1-1; clone size: .; D gene: .; CDR3 DNA: TGCGCCAGCAGTCGAAGGTGGGACACTGAAGCTTTCTTT; CDR3 protein: CASSRRWDTEAFF